This entry concerns a single TCR beta chain. Its antigen is still unknown. The record originates from a study of cytomegalovirus exposure and HLA in healthy donors. General study results and limits: The study carried out a later analysis of TCR beta sequences. It associated 15,000 to 20,000 of them with specific HLA alleles at a false discovery rate of 0.05.

PCR employed 60 Vbeta and 13 Jbeta primers. Assay used: immunoSEQ multiplex PCR; TCRdb lists only in-frame clones, some missing. The sample has roughly 98,000 clones; 65% to 85% are singletons. From germline, CDR1 is MGHRA and CDR2 YSYEKL. The length of the CDR3 is 15 residues. Trimming removed 3 bases from V and 4 bases from J; junction bases left unmatched: 3. The source of this sequence is a female donor in good health and CMV-seropositive. The genes are TRBV4-1 and TRBJ1-4; 9 nucleotides agree with TRBD1. Material for sequencing was PBMCs. Written as DNA, the CDR3 is TGCGCCAGCAGCCAGGGACAGGGCGGTAATGAAAAACTGTTTTTT. Translated, it gives CASSQGQGGNEKLFF.